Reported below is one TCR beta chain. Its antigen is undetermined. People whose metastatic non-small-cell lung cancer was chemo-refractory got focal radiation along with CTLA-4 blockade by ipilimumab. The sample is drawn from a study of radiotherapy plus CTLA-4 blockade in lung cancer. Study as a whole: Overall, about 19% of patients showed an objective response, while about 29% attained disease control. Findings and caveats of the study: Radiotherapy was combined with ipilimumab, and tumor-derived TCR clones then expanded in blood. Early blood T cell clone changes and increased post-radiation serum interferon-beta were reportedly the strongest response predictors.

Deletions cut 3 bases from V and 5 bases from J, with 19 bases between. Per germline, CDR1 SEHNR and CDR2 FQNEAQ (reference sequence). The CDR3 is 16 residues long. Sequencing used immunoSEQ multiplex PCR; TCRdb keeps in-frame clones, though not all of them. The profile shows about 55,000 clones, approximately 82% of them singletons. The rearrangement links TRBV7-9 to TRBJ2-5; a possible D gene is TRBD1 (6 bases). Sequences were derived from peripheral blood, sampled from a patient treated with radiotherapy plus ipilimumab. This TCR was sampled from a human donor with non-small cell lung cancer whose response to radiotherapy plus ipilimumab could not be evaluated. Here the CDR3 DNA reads TGTGCCAGCAGCTTTCCCCTATCAGGGGTCGGGGAGACCCAGTACTTC. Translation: CASSFPLSGVGETQYF. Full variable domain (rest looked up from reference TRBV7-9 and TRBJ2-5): DTGVSQNPRHKITKRGQNVTFRCDPISEHNRLYWYRQTLGQGPEFLTYFQNEAQLEKSRLLSDRFSAERPKGSFSTLEIQRTEQGDSAMYLCASSFPLSGVGETQYFGPGTRLLVL.